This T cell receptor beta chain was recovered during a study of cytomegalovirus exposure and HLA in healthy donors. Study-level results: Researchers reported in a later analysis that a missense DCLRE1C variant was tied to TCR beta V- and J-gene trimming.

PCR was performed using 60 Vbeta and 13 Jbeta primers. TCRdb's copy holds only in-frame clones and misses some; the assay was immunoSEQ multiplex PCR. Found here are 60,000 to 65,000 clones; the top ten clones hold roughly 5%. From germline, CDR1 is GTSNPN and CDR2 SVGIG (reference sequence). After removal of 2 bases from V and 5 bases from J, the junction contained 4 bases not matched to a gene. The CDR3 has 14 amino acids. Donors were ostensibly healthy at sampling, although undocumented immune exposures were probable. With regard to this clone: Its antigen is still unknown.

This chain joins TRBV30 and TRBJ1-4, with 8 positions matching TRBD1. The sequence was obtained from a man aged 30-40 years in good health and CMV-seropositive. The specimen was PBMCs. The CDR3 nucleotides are TGTGCCTGGAGTTACGGACAGGGAAATGAAAAACTGTTTTTT. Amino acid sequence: CAWSYGQGNEKLFF.